This TCR beta chain was identified in a study of T cells in Graves' hyperthyroidism and ophthalmopathy. On the study more broadly: Initial diagnosis, before any treatment, was when peripheral blood was collected. Whole-study findings and limits: Stable hyperthyroidism was separated from ophthalmopathy by a model based on 13 V-J features.

This CDR3 is built from 14 residues. Germline V gene lookup returns CDR1 SGHAT and CDR2 FQNNGV. V lost 5 bases and J 8 bases, leaving 18 bases between the germline ends. Each patient was aged 18 to 65 and had newly diagnosed hyperthyroidism of under 2 months' duration. Lactation, pregnancy, other autoimmune disease or uncontrolled infection led to exclusion of patients. This clonotype was seen at least ten times. Antigen unknown. RNA transcripts served as the template for amplifying TCR beta CDR3 regions. Researchers ran a first-round RT-PCR on the TCR CDR3 using the HTBI primer set. TCRdb called the multiplex PCR reads again in MiXCR, with one record for every CDR3 protein. The sample records about 480,000 distinct CDR3 sequences, around 14% being singletons.

This sequence was found in a woman aged 18-29 years with Graves' hyperthyroidism. V and J are TRBV11-2 and TRBJ2-5, with TRBD1 as a possible D gene (5 bases). Sequenced: blood. CDR3 residues: CASSLDRGGNTQYF. For the CDR3, the DNA is TGTGCCAGCAGCCTCGACAGAGGTGGAAATACCCAGTACTTC.